This entry features one T cell receptor beta chain sequence. Its antigen specificity is not known. Base qualities are not at hand, and no much larger clone is one base apart. TCRbeta CDR3 regions were amplified from genomic DNA using the immunoSEQ Assay, a bias-controlled multiplex PCR. Per the source publication's procedure: The number of nucleated cells in each sample was estimated by amplification of reference gene primers within the assay. To quantify the absolute abundance of each unique TCRbeta CDR3 rearrangement, sequence reads were collapsed and filtered. For each sample, productive Simpson clonality was calculated by taking the square root of Simpson's diversity index across productive rearrangements. TCRdb stores this immuneACCESS table with in-frame sequences only. Part of the clones is absent; in the studies checked, under half of the shortfall reflects unresolved V genes, and no reason is known for the rest. For V, J and clone size, that table is used; D and trimming come from the DNA. The sample table records fewer than 70,000 clones; 88% of these occur just once. Together, the top ten hold approximately 3.5% of the sample.

Trimming takes 4 bases off V and 3 bases off J; junction bases not matched to a gene: 5. From the cysteine through the phenylalanine, the CDR3 covers 14 amino acids. Kept here is only the CDR3 DNA, which spans 42 bases and is read in frame from base 1. The germline V gene encodes CDR1 LNHDA and CDR2 SQIVND (reference sequence). The sample originates from a study of blood T cell repertoires in COVID-19 (dated by TCRdb to the early 2020s). Background for the entire study: The collaborator samples originated in the United States, Italy and Spain and spanned the acute and convalescent phases of COVID-19. The prospective study material was composed of cDNA or gDNA derived from T cells, B-cell-depleted T cells, or PBMCs. Subjects who had been exposed to COVID-19, were actively infected with it, or had recovered from it provided the deeply sampled blood TCRbeta repertoires that made up the dataset. The repertoires were made available in a free public database intended to serve as a resource for research on the immune response to SARS-CoV-2. The samples were drawn from two sources: the first 160 participants of the ongoing ImmuneRACE study, and 1,200 or so subjects contributed by 6 global collaborators. The sample metadata nearly always contained a de-identified subject ID, COVID-19 status, age in years and sex. Where HLA class I and class II types were available, the types were taken from metadata supplied by the sample provider, not from assay-based typing.

Collaborating institutions collected whole blood in K2EDTA tubes following their own protocols. Collaborator samples were shipped for TCRbeta analysis as frozen whole blood, isolated PBMCs, or DNA extracted from either sample type. Study-wide conclusions, independent of this receptor: Clinical and demographic metadata were provided uncurated, with the amount varying by source and participant.

This chain is built from TRBV19 and TRBJ2-7, and TRBD1 aligns with 8 junction nucleotides. The specimen sequenced was peripheral blood. This receptor was taken from a human donor in a cohort sampled during active COVID-19. The encoded CDR3 is CASSSRDRFYEQYF. At the DNA level, the sequence is TGTGCCAGTAGTAGCCGGGACAGGTTCTACGAGCAGTACTTC.